The rows below give T cell receptor beta chains drawn from one sample of a study of T cell responses to AZD1222 COVID-19 vaccine. Here immunoSEQ multiplex PCR was the method, and the copy in TCRdb shows in-frame clones only, minus some. The sample lists about 150,000 clones, 90% occurring once. Source: peripheral blood, taken 28 days after the second AZD1222 dose. The receptors were gathered from an adult who received the AZD1222 COVID-19 vaccine. The CDR3 runs from the conserved cysteine through the conserved F or W. D genes are given only for firm matches. Clone size appears in some rows only: once, few, many, or a class for an expanded clone.

CDR3aa	CDR3nt	j_gene	d_gene	v_gene	abundance
CASSPTGVETQYF	TGTGCCAGCTCGCCCACAGGGGTAGAGACCCAGTACTTC	TRBJ2-5	TRBD1	TRBV18	once
CASSTRGRANTEAFF	TGTGCCAGCAGCACAAGAGGCAGGGCGAACACTGAAGCTTTCTTT	TRBJ1-1	.	TRBV13	.
CASSTYHPYEQYF	TGTGCCAGCAGCACCTACCATCCCTACGAGCAGTACTTC	TRBJ2-7	.	TRBV11-3	.
CASSLAEGAKNIQYF	TGCGCCAGCAGCTTGGCCGAAGGGGCCAAAAACATTCAGTACTTC	TRBJ2-4	.	TRBV5-1	.
CAISVEGAGDTQYF	TGTGCCATCTCCGTTGAGGGAGCAGGAGATACGCAGTATTTT	TRBJ2-3	.	TRBV10-3	.
CASSVEPGLAGGGQYF	TGTGCCAGCAGCGTAGAACCGGGACTAGCGGGAGGAGGGCAGTACTTC	TRBJ2-7	TRBD2	TRBV9	.
CASSPVRGVLAQRGDTQYF	TGTGCCAGCTCACCAGTGCGGGGGGTCTTGGCTCAGCGTGGTGATACGCAGTATTTT	TRBJ2-3	TRBD2	TRBV18	.
CASTEWGSGELFF	TGTGCCAGCACCGAGTGGGGGTCCGGGGAGCTGTTTTTT	TRBJ2-2	.	TRBV6-5	.
CSVAPNGGTDQPQHF	TGCAGCGTTGCCCCGAACGGTGGGACAGATCAGCCCCAGCATTTT	TRBJ1-5	TRBD1	TRBV29-1	.
CASSSRQGHQPQHF	TGTGCCAGCAGTTCTAGACAGGGGCATCAGCCCCAGCATTTT	TRBJ1-5	TRBD1	TRBV6-5	.
CASSSPTRSTHEQYF	TGTGCCAGCAGTTCCCCGACTAGGTCGACCCACGAGCAGTACTTC	TRBJ2-7	.	TRBV27	once
CASSQDRFGADNMIYGYTF	TGCGCCAGCAGCCAAGATAGGTTCGGGGCAGACAACATGATCTATGGCTACACCTTC	TRBJ1-2	.	TRBV4-1	.
CASSQDRTPYGDLTEAFF	TGTGCCAGCAGCCAAGATAGGACCCCTTATGGGGATCTAACTGAAGCTTTCTTT	TRBJ1-1	.	TRBV14	.
CASQFLAKNIQYF	TGCGCCAGCCAGTTCCTAGCCAAAAACATTCAGTACTTC	TRBJ2-4	.	TRBV10-2	.
CASSLGDSFTNEKLFF	TGCGCCAGCAGCTTGGGGGACAGTTTTACTAATGAAAAACTGTTTTTT	TRBJ1-4	TRBD1	TRBV5-1	.
CASSRGFFAGQAQGKEPQHF	TGCGCCAGCAGCCGGGGATTCTTCGCGGGACAGGCCCAAGGTAAAGAGCCCCAGCATTTT	TRBJ1-5	TRBD1	TRBV4-1	.
CASSYSSQAADTQYF	TGTGCCAGCAGTTACTCGAGTCAGGCCGCAGATACGCAGTATTTT	TRBJ2-3	.	TRBV6-5	once
CASSQDWGNEKLFF	TGTGCCAGCAGCCAAGATTGGGGAAATGAAAAACTGTTTTTT	TRBJ1-4	.	TRBV3-1/TRBV3-2	.
CASSRDRTPEAFF	TGCGCCAGCAGTCGTGACAGGACCCCTGAAGCTTTCTTT	TRBJ1-1	.	TRBV5-1	.
CASSTTAEAFF	TGCGCCAGCAGCACCACCGCTGAAGCTTTCTTT	TRBJ1-1	.	TRBV4-1	.
CASSSGQASLNTEAFF	TGTGCCAGCTCATCAGGACAGGCTTCTTTGAACACTGAAGCTTTCTTT	TRBJ1-1	TRBD1	TRBV18	.
CASSLGGPYNEQFF	TGTGCCAGCAGCTTAGGAGGACCCTACAATGAGCAGTTCTTC	TRBJ2-1	.	TRBV7-6	.
CASSTTGGTGYTF	TGTGCCAGCAGCACCACAGGGGGGACTGGCTACACCTTC	TRBJ1-2	TRBD1	TRBV7-2	.
CASRPLYTGELFF	TGTGCCAGCAGACCCCTTTACACCGGGGAGCTGTTTTTT	TRBJ2-2	.	TRBV27	.
CASSDDRGTEAFF	TGTGCCAGCAGTGATGATAGGGGAACTGAAGCTTTCTTT	TRBJ1-1	.	TRBV25-1	.
CATSSRLGQGVPETQYF	TGTGCCACCAGCTCACGGTTAGGACAGGGGGTCCCAGAGACCCAGTACTTC	TRBJ2-5	TRBD1	TRBV15	.
CASRMVYEQYF	TGTGCCAGCAGGATGGTGTACGAGCAGTACTTC	TRBJ2-7	.	TRBV5-4	.
CASSPLLAGPPYNEQFF	TGTGCCAGCAGCCCGTTGTTGGCGGGGCCACCCTACAATGAGCAGTTCTTC	TRBJ2-1	.	TRBV3-1/TRBV3-2	.
CASSSGTGIPYEQYF	TGTGCCAGCAGCTCAGGGACAGGGATTCCCTACGAGCAGTACTTC	TRBJ2-7	TRBD1	TRBV7-6	.
CASRLGLTNEQFF	TGTGCCAGCAGGTTGGGACTTACGAATGAGCAGTTCTTC	TRBJ2-1	.	TRBV12-3/TRBV12-4	.
CASSPMWRGDREQFF	TGTGCCAGTAGTCCTATGTGGCGGGGGGACCGTGAGCAGTTCTTC	TRBJ2-1	TRBD2	TRBV19	.
CASSLAYSDEQYF	TGTGCCAGCAGCTTAGCCTATTCGGACGAGCAGTACTTC	TRBJ2-7	.	TRBV7-2	.
CASSTREGSPLHF	TGTGCCAGCAGTACCAGGGAGGGTTCACCCCTCCACTTT	TRBJ1-6	.	TRBV6-5	.
CASSRNYGYTF	TGTGCCAGCAGCCGCAACTATGGCTACACCTTC	TRBJ1-2	.	TRBV3-1/TRBV3-2	once
CASSLRLAGSNEQFF	TGCGCCAGCAGCCTAAGACTAGCGGGATCGAATGAGCAGTTCTTC	TRBJ2-1	TRBD2	TRBV5-1	.
CASSVITGSTGELFF	TGTGCCAGCAGCGTAATAACAGGGAGCACCGGGGAGCTGTTTTTT	TRBJ2-2	.	TRBV9	.